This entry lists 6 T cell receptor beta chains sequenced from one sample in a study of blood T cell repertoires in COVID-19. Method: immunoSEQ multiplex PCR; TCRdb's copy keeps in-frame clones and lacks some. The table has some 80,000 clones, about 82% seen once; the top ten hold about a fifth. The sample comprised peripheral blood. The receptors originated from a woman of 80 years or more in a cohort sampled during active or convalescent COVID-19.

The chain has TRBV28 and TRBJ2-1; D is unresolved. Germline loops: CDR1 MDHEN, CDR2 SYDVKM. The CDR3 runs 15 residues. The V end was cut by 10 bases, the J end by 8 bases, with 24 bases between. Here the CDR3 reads CATTTILLAEDEQFF. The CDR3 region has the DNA TGTGCCACCACTACCATACTGCTGGCGGAAGATGAGCAGTTCTTC. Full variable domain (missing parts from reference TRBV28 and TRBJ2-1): DVKVTQSSRYLVKRTGEKVFLECVQDMDHENMFWYRQDPGLGLRLIYFSYDVKMKEKGDIPEGYSVSREKKERFSLILESASTNQTSMYLCATTTILLAEDEQFFGPGTRLTVL.

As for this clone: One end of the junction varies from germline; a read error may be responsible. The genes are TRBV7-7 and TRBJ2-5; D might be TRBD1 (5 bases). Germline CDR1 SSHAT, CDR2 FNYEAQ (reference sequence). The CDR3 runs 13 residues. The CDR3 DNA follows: TGTGCTAGCAGCCCGGACATCCAAGAGACCCAGTACTTC. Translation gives CASSPDIQETQYF.

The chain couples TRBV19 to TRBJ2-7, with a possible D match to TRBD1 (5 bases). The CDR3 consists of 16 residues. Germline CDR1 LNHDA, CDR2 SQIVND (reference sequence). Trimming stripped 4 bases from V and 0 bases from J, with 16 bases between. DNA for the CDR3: TGTGCCAGTAGTACCCCCAGGTTGCAGGGCTCCTACGAGCAGTACTTC. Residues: CASSTPRLQGSYEQYF.

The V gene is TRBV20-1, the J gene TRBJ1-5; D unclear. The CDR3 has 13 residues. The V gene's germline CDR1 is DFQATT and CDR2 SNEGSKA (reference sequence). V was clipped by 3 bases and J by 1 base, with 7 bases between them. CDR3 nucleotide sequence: TGCAGTGCTAGTACGGGAAGCAATCAGCCCCAGCATTTT. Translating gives CSASTGSNQPQHF.

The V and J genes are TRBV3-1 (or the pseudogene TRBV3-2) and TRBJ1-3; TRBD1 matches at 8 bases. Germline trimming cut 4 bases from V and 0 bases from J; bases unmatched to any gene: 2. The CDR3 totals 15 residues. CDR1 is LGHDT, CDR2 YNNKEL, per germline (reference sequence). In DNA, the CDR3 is TGTGCCAGCAGCCCGACAGGGGACTCTGGAAACACCATATATTTT. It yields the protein CASSPTGDSGNTIYF.

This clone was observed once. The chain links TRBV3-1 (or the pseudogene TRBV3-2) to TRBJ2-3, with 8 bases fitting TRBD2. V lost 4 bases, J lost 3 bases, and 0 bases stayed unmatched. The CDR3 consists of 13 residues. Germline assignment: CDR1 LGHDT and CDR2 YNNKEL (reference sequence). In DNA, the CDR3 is TGTGCCAGCAGCCGCGGGGGGACAGATACGCAGTATTTT. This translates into CASSRGGTDTQYF.